The entry below describes one TCR beta chain. V gave up 2 bases and J gave up 1 base, with 11 bases separating them. Per the germline V gene, CDR1 is GTSNPN and CDR2 is SVGIG (reference sequence). The length of the CDR3 is 14 residues. In the original workflow: By means of reference gene primer amplification, nucleated cell counts were estimated. The table came from immunoSEQ multiplex PCR; TCRdb's copy has only in-frame clones and leaves some out. That table supplies the V and J calls and clone size; D and trimming were determined from the DNA. Of around 260,000 clones detected, roughly 80% appear once; the ten largest clones hold approximately 4%. These data are taken from a study of blood T cell repertoires in COVID-19. Overall study: Whether acute or convalescent, the COVID-19 samples came from the United States, Italy and Spain. In each case, the material was cDNA or gDNA derived from T cells, B-cell-depleted T cells, or PBMCs.

The chain employs TRBV30 and TRBJ1-2; D unresolved. Material: peripheral blood. This receptor was identified in a man between 60 and 75 years old with acute or convalescent COVID-19. In nucleotides, the CDR3 is TGTGCCTGGAGTTTCCACGGGAATAACTATGGCTACACCTTC. It codes for CAWSFHGNNYGYTF. Full variable domain (missing parts from reference TRBV30 and TRBJ1-2): SQTIHQWPATLVQPVGSPLSLECTVEGTSNPNLYWYRQAAGRGLQLLFYSVGIGQISSEVPQNLSASRPQDRQFILSSKKLLLSDSGFYLCAWSFHGNNYGYTFGSGTRLTVV.